The 6 T cell receptor beta chains below come from one sample, sequenced in a study of blood T cell repertoires in COVID-19. Some clones are missing from TCRdb's copy, which holds only in-frame ones; the method was immunoSEQ multiplex PCR. The profile shows 250,000 to 300,000 clones, roughly nine tenths of them singletons. Specimen: peripheral blood. The receptors shown here come from a woman aged 50 to 60 who had recovered from COVID-19.

The genes are TRBV28 and TRBJ2-7, with 9 bases lining up with TRBD1. This CDR3 comprises 14 residues. Germline V gene data show CDR1 as MDHEN and CDR2 as SYDVKM. V lost 7 bases and J lost 3; bases outside the gene matches: 7. The CDR3: CASKTGTGLYEQYF. As DNA, the CDR3 is TGTGCCAGCAAGACCGGGACAGGGCTCTACGAGCAGTACTTC.

The V call is TRBV6-5, the J call TRBJ2-3; TRBD2 matches at 7 bases. V trimming: 6 bases; J trimming: 3 bases; junction bases outside the gene matches: 6. The germline V gene has CDR1 MNHEY and CDR2 SVGAGI. The CDR3 loop spans 14 amino acids. The CDR3 bases are TGTGCCAGCAGCCTGGGGGGGTGGACAGATACGCAGTATTTT. This sequence encodes CASSLGGWTDTQYF.

V gene TRBV27 combines with J gene TRBJ1-2; D possibly corresponds to TRBD1 (5 bases). The length of the CDR3 is 15 residues. Germline lookup yields CDR1 MNHEY and CDR2 SMNVEV (reference sequence). With 3 bases removed from V and 5 bases from J, the gap between germline ends came to 16 bases. The chain's CDR3 is CASSFSGGGPYGYTF. For the CDR3, the DNA is TGTGCCAGCAGTTTCTCCGGGGGGGGACCGTATGGCTACACCTTC.

V is TRBV6-5 and J is TRBJ1-3; D remains unclear. Germline CDR1 and CDR2: MNHEY and SVGAGI. The V gene lost 8 bases and the J gene lost 0 bases, with 11 bases spanning the gap. This CDR3 has 14 residues. The CDR3 nucleotides read TGTGCCAGCTTTGGACTGGTCTCTGGAAACACCATATATTTT. Encoded protein: CASFGLVSGNTIYF.

This clone was seen only a few times. CDR3 sequence (DNA): TGTGCCAGCATGACGGGTAGACTAGCGGGTTCAGATACGCAGTATTTT. Its translation is CASMTGRLAGSDTQYF. The chain joins TRBV2 to TRBJ2-3; 10 bases align to TRBD2. With V trimmed by 7 bases and J by 4 bases, 11 bases remained unmatched. CDR1 SNHLY and CDR2 FYNNEI come from the germline V gene. CDR3 length: 16 amino acids.

The chain couples TRBV5-1 to TRBJ2-7; 11 positions match TRBD2. Germline lookup yields CDR1 SGHRS and CDR2 YFSETQ. This CDR3 has 16 residues. The J segment lost 0 bases and the V segment lost 0 bases, leaving 2 bases of the junction unmatched. In nucleotides, the CDR3 is TGCGCCAGCAGCTTGGGGACTAGCGGGTTCTCCTACGAGCAGTACTTC. As protein: CASSLGTSGFSYEQYF.